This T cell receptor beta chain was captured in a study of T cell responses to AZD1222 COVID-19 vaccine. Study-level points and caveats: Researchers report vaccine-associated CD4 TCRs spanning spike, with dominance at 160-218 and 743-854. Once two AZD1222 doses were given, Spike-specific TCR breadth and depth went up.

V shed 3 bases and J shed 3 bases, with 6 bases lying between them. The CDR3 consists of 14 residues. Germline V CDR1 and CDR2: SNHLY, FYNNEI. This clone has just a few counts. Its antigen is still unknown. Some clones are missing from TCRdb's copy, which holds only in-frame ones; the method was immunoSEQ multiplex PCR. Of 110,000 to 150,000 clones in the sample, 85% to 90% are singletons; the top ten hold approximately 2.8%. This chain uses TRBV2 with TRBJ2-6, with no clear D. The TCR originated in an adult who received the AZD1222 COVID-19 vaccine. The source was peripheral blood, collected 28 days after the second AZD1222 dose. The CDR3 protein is CASSDGGGANVLTF. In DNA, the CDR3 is TGTGCCAGCAGTGATGGTGGTGGGGCCAACGTCCTGACTTTC.